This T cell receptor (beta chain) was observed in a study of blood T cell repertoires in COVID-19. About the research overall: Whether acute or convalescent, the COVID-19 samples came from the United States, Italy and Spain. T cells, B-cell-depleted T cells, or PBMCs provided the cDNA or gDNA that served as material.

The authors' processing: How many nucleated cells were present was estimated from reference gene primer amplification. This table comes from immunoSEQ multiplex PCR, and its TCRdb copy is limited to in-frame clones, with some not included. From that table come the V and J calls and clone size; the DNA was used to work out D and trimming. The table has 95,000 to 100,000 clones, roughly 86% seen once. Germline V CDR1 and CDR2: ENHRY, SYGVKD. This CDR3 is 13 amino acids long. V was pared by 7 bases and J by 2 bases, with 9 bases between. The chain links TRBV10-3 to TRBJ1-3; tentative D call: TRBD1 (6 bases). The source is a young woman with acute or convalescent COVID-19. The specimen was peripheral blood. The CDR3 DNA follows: TGTGCCATCAAGGCAGGGGCTGGAAACACCATATATTTT. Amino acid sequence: CAIKAGAGNTIYF.